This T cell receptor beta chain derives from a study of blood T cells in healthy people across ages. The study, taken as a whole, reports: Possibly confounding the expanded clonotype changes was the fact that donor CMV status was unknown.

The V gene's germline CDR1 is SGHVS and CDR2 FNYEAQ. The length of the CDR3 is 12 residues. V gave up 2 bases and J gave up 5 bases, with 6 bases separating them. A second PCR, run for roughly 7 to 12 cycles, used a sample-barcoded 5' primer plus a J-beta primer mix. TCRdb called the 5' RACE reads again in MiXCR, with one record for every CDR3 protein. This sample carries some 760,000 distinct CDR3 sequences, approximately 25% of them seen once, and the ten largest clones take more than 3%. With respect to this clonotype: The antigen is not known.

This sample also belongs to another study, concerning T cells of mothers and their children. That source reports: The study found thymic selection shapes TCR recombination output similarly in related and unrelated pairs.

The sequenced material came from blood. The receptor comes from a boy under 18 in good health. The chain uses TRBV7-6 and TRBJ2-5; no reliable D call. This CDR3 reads CASSLLWETQYF. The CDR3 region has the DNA TGTGCCAGCAGCTTACTCTGGGAGACCCAGTACTTC.